This T cell receptor beta chain was documented in a study of monozygotic twins with inflammatory bowel disease (dated by TCRdb to the late 2010s). A note on the overall study: The full study comprised some 30 monozygotic twin pairs: nine German pairs (four IBD-concordant, five IBD-discordant) and 19 IBD-discordant Danish pairs. Each individual had, on average, about 151 000 unique TCRalpha sequences and 181 000 unique TCRbeta sequences available for analysis. Disease-associated traits were sought mainly through comparisons between IBD patients and their genetically identical healthy co-twins within discordant pairs. Points the paper makes about the study in general: Concordant and discordant twins showed no difference in repertoire similarity, possibly because of limited statistical power. A decrease in TCRbeta repertoire diversity, as measured by inverse Simpson index, was observed in IBD patients compared with their healthy co-twins. Compared with healthy twins, IBD patients shared fewer clonotypes with other individuals, and the difference was most pronounced in patients with signs of disease activity. Differing immunosuppressive treatments among patients may have added background noise and inter-individual variability to the repertoires. No single strong signal or clonotype linked to IBD turned up in the results, so the idea that one exists was not supported. The analysis was unable to tell different T cell subtypes apart.

To note about this clonotype: Which antigen it targets is not known.

Library preparation used 5' RACE. Each TCR library was prepared from about 3.5 ug of total RNA. cDNA was synthesized with SMARTScribe reverse transcriptase in eight separate reactions per sample. Unique molecular identifiers containing a 6-nucleotide sample barcode were introduced through template switching during cDNA synthesis. Two nested PCRs of 16 and 9 cycles amplified the TCRalpha and TCRbeta cDNA, and bead purification followed each PCR. Before amplification, cDNA was treated with uracil DNA-glycosylase and purified using the QIAquick PCR purification kit. The second PCR added Illumina TruSeq-compatible adapters along with sample-specific barcodes. Library quality and concentration were assessed using TapeStation and Qubit, and about 4.7 ng of each library was pooled. The pooled libraries were sequenced with 2 x 100 bp reads and custom sequencing primers on an Illumina HiSeq2500 single-index Rapid Run. The authors' analysis ran thus. MiGEC version 1.2.6 was used for UMI-based consensus assembly, which corrected PCR and sequencing errors. MiXCR version 2.1.1 was used to carry out V(D)J alignment, clonotype assembly and CDR3 extraction. Normalisation of gene usage, clonotype sharing and MAIT/NKT TCR abundance was achieved by analysing the top 1000, 10 000 and 20 000 clonotypes per sample. After downsampling to 27 000 UMIs, diversity was calculated as the inverse Simpson index using the vegan R package. Paired Mann-Whitney U tests were applied to discordant twin pairs, with Benjamini-Hochberg correction for multiple testing. Each CDR3 protein sequence appears as one entry after TCRdb reprocessed the reads, and no DNA is included. The V and J calls were not made by the authors but by TCRdb's processing. The table for this sample records 400,000 or so distinct CDR3 sequences. The top ten clones comprise approximately 2.4% of the sample.

An approximately 2.5 ml peripheral blood sample was drawn into PAXgene tubes per donor and stored at -80°C. Total RNA was isolated from whole blood with the PAXgene blood miRNA kit on an automated QIAcube, without T cell sorting. Deep TCRalpha and TCRbeta repertoire profiling with unique molecular barcoding was performed on peripheral blood of monozygotic twin pairs concordant or discordant for inflammatory bowel disease. Smoking habits were recorded for all twin pairs, and each individual was classified as a current, former or never smoker. The germline V gene (reference sequence) specifies LGHDT as CDR1 and YNNKEL as CDR2. The CDR3 has 13 amino acids, counting the end cysteine and phenylalanine. The coding DNA is unavailable.

The receptor was isolated from a human donor with ulcerative colitis or Crohn's disease, or a healthy co-twin of an affected twin (not recorded which). The sequenced sample was blood. The rearranged segments are TRBV3-1 and TRBJ2-1. The CDR3 protein is CASSQDLIDEQFF.